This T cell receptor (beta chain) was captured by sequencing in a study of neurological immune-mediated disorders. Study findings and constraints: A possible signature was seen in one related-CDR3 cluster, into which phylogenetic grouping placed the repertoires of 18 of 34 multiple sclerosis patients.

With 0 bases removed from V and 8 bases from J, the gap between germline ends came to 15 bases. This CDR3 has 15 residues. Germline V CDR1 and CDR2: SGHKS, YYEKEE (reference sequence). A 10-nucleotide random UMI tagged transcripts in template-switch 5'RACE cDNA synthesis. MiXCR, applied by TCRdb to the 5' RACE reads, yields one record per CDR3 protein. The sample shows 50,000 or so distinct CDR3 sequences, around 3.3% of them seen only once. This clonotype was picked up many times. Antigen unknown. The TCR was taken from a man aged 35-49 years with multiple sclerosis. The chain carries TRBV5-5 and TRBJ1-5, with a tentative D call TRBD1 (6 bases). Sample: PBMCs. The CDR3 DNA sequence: TGTGCCAGCAGCTTGGCAGGGGCTACTAGCAAGCCCCAGCATTTT. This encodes CASSLAGATSKPQHF. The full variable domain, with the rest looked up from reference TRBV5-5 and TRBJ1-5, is DAGVTQSPTHLIKTRGQQVTLRCSPISGHKSVSWYQQVLGQGPQFIFQYYEKEERGRGNFPDRFSARQFPNYSSELNVNALLLGDSALYLCASSLAGATSKPQHFGDGTRLSIL.